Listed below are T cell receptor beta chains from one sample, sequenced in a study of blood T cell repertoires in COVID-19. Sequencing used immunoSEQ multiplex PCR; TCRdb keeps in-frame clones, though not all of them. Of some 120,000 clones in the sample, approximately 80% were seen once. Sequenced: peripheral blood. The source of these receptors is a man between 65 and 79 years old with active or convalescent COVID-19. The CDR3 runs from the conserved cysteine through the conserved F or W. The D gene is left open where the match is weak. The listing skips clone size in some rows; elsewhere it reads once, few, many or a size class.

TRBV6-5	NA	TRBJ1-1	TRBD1	CASSFTGGRTEAFF	TGTGCCAGCAGTTTTACAGGGGGACGCACTGAAGCTTTCTTT
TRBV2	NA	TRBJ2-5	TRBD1	CASSEWGDRAETQYF	TGTGCCAGCAGTGAATGGGGGGACAGGGCGGAGACCCAGTACTTC
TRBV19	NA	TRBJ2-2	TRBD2	CASQRGFDGELFF	TGTGCCAGCCAGCGGGGGTTTGACGGGGAGCTGTTTTTT
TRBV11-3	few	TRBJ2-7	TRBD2	CASSPFSGGAYEQYF	TGTGCCAGCAGCCCATTTAGCGGGGGGGCCTACGAGCAGTACTTC
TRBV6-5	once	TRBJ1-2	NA	CASKPDIDRSYTF	TGTGCCAGCAAACCTGACATCGACAGGAGCTACACCTTC
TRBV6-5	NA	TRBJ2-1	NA	CASRFQALRHNEQFF	TGTGCCAGCCGTTTTCAGGCCCTTCGCCACAATGAGCAGTTCTTC
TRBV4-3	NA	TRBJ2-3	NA	CASSQSTGRTDTQYF	TGCGCCAGCAGCCAATCGACAGGGAGGACAGATACGCAGTATTTT
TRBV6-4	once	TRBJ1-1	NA	CASRETGNTEAFF	TGTGCCAGCAGGGAGACGGGGAACACTGAAGCTTTCTTT
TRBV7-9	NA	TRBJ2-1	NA	CASSLGTGVRYNEQFF	TGTGCCAGCAGCTTAGGGACGGGAGTGAGGTACAATGAGCAGTTCTTC
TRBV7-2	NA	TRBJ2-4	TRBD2	CASSLSAGGGNIQYF	TGTGCCAGCAGCTTATCGGCGGGGGGCGGAAACATTCAGTACTTC
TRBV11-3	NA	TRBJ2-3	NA	CASSLGLGSGTDTQYF	TGTGCCAGCAGCTTAGGACTGGGTTCGGGCACAGATACGCAGTATTTT
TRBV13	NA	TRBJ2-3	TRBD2	CASSLKRGRTDTQYF	TGTGCCAGCAGCCTAAAGCGGGGCCGCACAGATACGCAGTATTTT
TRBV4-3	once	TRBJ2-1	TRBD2	CASSSGLGKINEQFF	TGCGCCAGCAGCTCAGGACTAGGGAAGATCAATGAGCAGTTCTTC
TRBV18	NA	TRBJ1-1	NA	CASSPLGDVNTEAFF	TGTGCCAGCTCACCACTCGGGGATGTGAACACTGAAGCTTTCTTT
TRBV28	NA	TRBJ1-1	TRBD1	CASSSGQGGEAFF	TGTGCCAGCAGTTCTGGACAGGGGGGTGAAGCTTTCTTT
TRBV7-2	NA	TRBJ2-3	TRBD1	CASRNDRGPLGTQYF	TGTGCCAGCAGGAACGACAGGGGGCCATTGGGTACGCAGTATTTT
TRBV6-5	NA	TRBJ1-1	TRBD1	CASNARGRFTEAFF	TGTGCCAGCAACGCCAGGGGGCGATTCACTGAAGCTTTCTTT
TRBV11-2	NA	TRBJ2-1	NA	CASSLSYINEQFF	TGTGCCAGCAGCCTATCCTATATCAATGAGCAGTTCTTC
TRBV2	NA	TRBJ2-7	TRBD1	CASREGTGGPYEQYF	TGTGCCAGCAGAGAGGGGACAGGCGGGCCCTACGAGCAGTACTTC
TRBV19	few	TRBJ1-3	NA	CASKPLDGLPGDTIYF	TGTGCCAGTAAACCTTTGGACGGCCTTCCAGGGGACACCATATATTTT
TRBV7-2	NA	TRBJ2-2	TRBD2	CASSLGTSVNTGELFF	TGTGCCAGCAGCTTGGGGACTAGCGTAAACACCGGGGAGCTGTTTTTT
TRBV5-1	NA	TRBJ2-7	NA	CASSSPDSTYEQYF	TGCGCCAGCAGCTCTCCGGACAGCACCTACGAGCAGTACTTC
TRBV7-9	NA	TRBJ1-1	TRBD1	CASSLGKNRGDTEAFF	TGTGCCAGCAGCTTAGGAAAGAACAGGGGCGACACTGAAGCTTTCTTT
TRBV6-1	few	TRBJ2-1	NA	CASSEFSHNEQFF	TGTGCCAGCAGTGAGTTTAGCCACAATGAGCAGTTCTTC
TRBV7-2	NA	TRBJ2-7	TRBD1	CASSFGQGEQYF	TGTGCCAGCAGCTTCGGACAGGGGGAGCAGTACTTC
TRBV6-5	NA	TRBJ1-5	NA	CASSREVGGQPQHF	TGTGCCAGCAGCCGAGAGGTAGGGGGTCAGCCCCAGCATTTT
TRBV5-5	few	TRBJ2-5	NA	CASSLQAQETQYF	TGTGCCAGCAGCTTACAGGCTCAAGAGACCCAGTACTTC
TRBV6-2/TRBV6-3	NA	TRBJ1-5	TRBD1	CASSYTRQGANDQPQHF	TGTGCCAGCAGTTACACCCGACAGGGGGCTAACGATCAGCCCCAGCATTTT
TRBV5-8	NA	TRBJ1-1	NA	CASTSGLSNHGTEAFF	TGTGCCAGCACCTCGGGTCTTTCGAACCACGGGACTGAAGCTTTCTTT
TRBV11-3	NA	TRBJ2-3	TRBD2	CASSLEAGGPDTQYF	TGTGCCAGCAGCTTAGAGGCGGGAGGGCCAGATACGCAGTATTTT
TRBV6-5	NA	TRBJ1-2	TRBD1	CASSRQGSTNYGYTF	TGTGCCAGCAGTAGACAGGGTTCGACTAACTATGGCTACACCTTC
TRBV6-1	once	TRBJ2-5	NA	CASSDQEVAWETQYF	TGTGCCAGCAGTGACCAAGAAGTGGCCTGGGAGACCCAGTACTTC
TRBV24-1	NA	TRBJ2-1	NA	CAKPGYNEQFF	TGTGCCAAACCAGGGTACAATGAGCAGTTCTTC
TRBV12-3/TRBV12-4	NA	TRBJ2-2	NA	CASSRGYGELFF	TGTGCCAGCAGTCGGGGGTACGGGGAGCTGTTTTTT
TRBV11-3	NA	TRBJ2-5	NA	CASSLDFLLGSGELAETQYF	TGTGCCAGCAGCTTAGACTTCCTTCTTGGGAGCGGCGAGCTAGCAGAGACCCAGTACTTC
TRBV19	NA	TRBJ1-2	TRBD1	CASSMEQGDGYTF	TGTGCCAGTAGTATGGAACAGGGGGACGGCTACACCTTC
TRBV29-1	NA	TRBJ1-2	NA	CSAGRIRRGDGYTF	TGCAGCGCGGGGAGGATCAGGCGCGGGGATGGCTACACCTTC
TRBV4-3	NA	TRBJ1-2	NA	CASSQDWGQGRGYTF	TGCGCCAGCAGCCAAGATTGGGGGCAGGGCAGGGGCTACACCTTC
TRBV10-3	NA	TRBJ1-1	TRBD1	CAIREQGAPSWTEAFF	TGTGCCATCAGGGAACAGGGGGCCCCCTCATGGACTGAAGCTTTCTTT
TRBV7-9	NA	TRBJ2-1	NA	CASSLFVNEQFF	TGTGCCAGCAGCTTATTCGTCAATGAGCAGTTCTTC
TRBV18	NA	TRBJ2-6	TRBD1	CASSPDRVAGANVLTF	TGTGCCAGCTCACCTGACAGGGTAGCTGGGGCCAACGTCCTGACTTTC
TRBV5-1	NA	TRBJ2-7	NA	CASSLANGQVYEQYF	TGCGCCAGCAGCTTGGCCAATGGACAAGTCTACGAGCAGTACTTC
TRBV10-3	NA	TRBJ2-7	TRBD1	CASSRDSHDEQYF	TGTGCCTCCAGCCGGGACAGTCACGACGAGCAGTACTTC
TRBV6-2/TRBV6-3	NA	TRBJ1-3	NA	CASSYNLKGSSGNTIYF	TGTGCCAGCAGTTACAATTTGAAGGGGTCATCTGGAAACACCATATATTTT
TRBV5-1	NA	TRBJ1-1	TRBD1	CASSEDRGLDTEAFF	TGCGCCAGCAGCGAGGACAGGGGGCTGGACACTGAAGCTTTCTTT
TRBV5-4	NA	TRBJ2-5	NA	CASSFGQSQETQYF	TGTGCCAGCAGCTTTGGACAGTCCCAAGAGACCCAGTACTTC
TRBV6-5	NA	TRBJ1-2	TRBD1	CASSSRGTDYGYTF	TGTGCCAGCAGTTCCCGCGGGACAGACTATGGCTACACCTTC
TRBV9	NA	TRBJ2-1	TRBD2	CASSAERGYNEQFF	TGTGCCAGCAGCGCCGAGCGGGGGTACAATGAGCAGTTCTTC
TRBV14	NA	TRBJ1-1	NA	CASSQIRGTEAFF	TGTGCCAGCAGCCAAATCAGGGGTACTGAAGCTTTCTTT
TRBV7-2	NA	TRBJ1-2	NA	CASSLIFREGYGYTF	TGTGCCAGCAGCTTAATTTTTAGGGAGGGCTATGGCTACACCTTC
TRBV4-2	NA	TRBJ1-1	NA	CASSQGGLSEAFF	TGTGCCAGCAGCCAAGGAGGTCTGTCTGAAGCTTTCTTT
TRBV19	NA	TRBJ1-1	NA	CASSIRQEAFF	TGTGCCAGTAGTATCAGGCAGGAAGCTTTCTTT
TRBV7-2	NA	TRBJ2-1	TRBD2	CASSLLLAGGGEQFF	TGTGCCAGCAGCTTACTACTAGCGGGGGGAGGTGAGCAGTTCTTC
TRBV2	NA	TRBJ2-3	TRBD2	CASIDSGGSTDTQYF	TGTGCCAGCATCGATAGCGGGGGTAGCACAGATACGCAGTATTTT
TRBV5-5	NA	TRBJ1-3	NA	CASSSETGSGNTIYF	TGTGCCAGCAGCTCCGAAACAGGGAGCGGAAACACCATATATTTT
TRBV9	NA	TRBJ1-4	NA	CASSVGGQTNEKLFF	TGTGCCAGCAGCGTAGGAGGCCAGACTAATGAAAAACTGTTTTTT
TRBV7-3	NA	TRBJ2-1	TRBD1	CASRSGGTGSYNEQFF	TGTGCCAGCAGATCCGGAGGGACAGGATCCTACAATGAGCAGTTCTTC